This TCR beta chain was identified in a study of T cell responses to AZD1222 COVID-19 vaccine. General study findings and limits: The number of AZD1222 recipients seropositive at baseline was only 6 or 7. Nearly half of spike-specific TCRs reportedly target variant regions that are unmutated in the B.1.351 and B.1.1.7 variants.

The V end lost 9 bases, the J end lost 0 bases, and 8 bases lay between the germline ends. The CDR3 contains 12 residues. In germline, CDR1 is ENHRY, CDR2 SYGVKD. Concerning this clone itself: Its antigen remains unknown.

The method was immunoSEQ multiplex PCR; TCRdb's version includes in-frame clones alone and lacks a portion of them. The table records 130,000 to 150,000 clones, approximately 94% of them present only once. V and J are TRBV10-3 and TRBJ1-1; D perhaps matches TRBD1 (6 bases). The material sequenced was peripheral blood, taken on day 0 of AZD1222 vaccination. The receptor was derived from an adult in good health. The CDR3 nucleotides are TGTGCCATAGGACAGCTGAACACTGAAGCTTTCTTT. This gives the protein CAIGQLNTEAFF.